Following are 24 T cell receptor beta chains from one sample sequenced in a study of Tregs in tolerant kidney transplant recipients. Produced via immunoSEQ multiplex PCR; TCRdb's table is partial and in-frame only. The sample lists some 66,000 clones; roughly 92% were seen once. Sequenced material: CD8+ T cells from blood, taken before the transplant. These receptor sequences come from a human donor who received a combined kidney and bone marrow transplant.

This chain uses TRBV4-1 with TRBJ1-4; D remains unclear. Germline V lookup: CDR1 MGHRA, CDR2 YSYEKL. The V gene lost 0 bases and the J gene lost 8 bases, with 19 bases spanning the gap. The CDR3 is 17 amino acids. The CDR3 here is CASSQDVAGLSREKLFF. For the CDR3, the DNA is TGCGCCAGCAGCCAAGATGTTGCAGGACTTAGTAGGGAAAAACTGTTTTTT.

The chain recombines TRBV6-5 with TRBJ2-5; no definite D call. Germline V gives CDR1 MNHEY, CDR2 SVGAGI. V was pared by 1 base and J by 5 bases, with 14 bases between. This CDR3 contains 15 residues. The CDR3 is CASSYLAAAGETQYF. The CDR3 DNA reads as TGTGCCAGCAGTTACTTGGCGGCAGCTGGGGAGACCCAGTACTTC.

In this sample, this clone turned up a few times. The rearrangement links TRBV5-6 to TRBJ1-5, with 9 bases fitting TRBD1. The germline CDR1 and CDR2 sequences are SGHDT and YYEEEE. V lost 2 bases to trimming and J lost 7 bases; unmatched junction nucleotides: 7. The CDR3 totals 15 residues. The CDR3 DNA sequence: TGTGCCAGCAGCTTAGGACAGGGGATAGCGCAGCCCCAGCATTTT. Encoded protein: CASSLGQGIAQPQHF.

The chain employs TRBV27 and TRBJ2-2; 8 positions agree with TRBD1. CDR3 length equals 16 residues. Germline V gene data show CDR1 as MNHEY and CDR2 as SMNVEV (reference sequence). The V and J ends lost 5 bases and 0 bases, in that order; junction bases with no gene match: 5. In nucleotides, the CDR3 is TGTGCCAGCAGTACCCGGACAGGGACGAACACCGGGGAGCTGTTTTTT. As protein: CASSTRTGTNTGELFF.

V gene TRBV7-3 combines with J gene TRBJ2-3; no clear D gene. Between the trimmed V and J ends, which lost 8 bases and 1 base, there was a span of 13 bases. CDR1 and CDR2 from the germline V gene are SGHTA and FQGTGA. CDR3 length equals 14 residues. This CDR3 is CASGGGPGTDTQYF. The DNA for the CDR3 is TGTGCCAGCGGTGGCGGCCCCGGCACAGATACGCAGTATTTT.

The chain links TRBV7-9 to TRBJ2-7; 9 nucleotides agree with TRBD1. The germline V gene encodes CDR1 SEHNR and CDR2 FQNEAQ (reference sequence). This CDR3 is built from 19 residues. J lost 3 bases, V lost 5 bases, and 20 bases had no gene match. CDR3 protein: CASSPDQQGAIRRIYEQYF. CDR3 nucleotide sequence: TGTGCCAGCAGCCCAGACCAACAGGGGGCAATACGGAGGATCTACGAGCAGTACTTC.

The table lists this clone with a few counts. The gene calls are TRBV2 and TRBJ2-7; D is perhaps TRBD1 (5 bases). Germline lookup yields CDR1 SNHLY and CDR2 FYNNEI. Trimming pared 3 bases from V and 2 bases from J, leaving 11 bases between. The CDR3 consists of 14 residues. CDR3 DNA: TGTGCCAGCAGTGATTCGACAGTAACCTACGAGCAGTACTTC. This codes for CASSDSTVTYEQYF.

V usage is TRBV10-1 and J usage is TRBJ2-7, with a tentative D call TRBD2 (5 bases). The CDR3 is made up of 11 amino acids. The germline V and J ends were trimmed by 8 bases and 6 bases, with 11 bases remaining between them. CDR1 WNHNN and CDR2 SYGVQD come from the germline V gene (reference sequence). CDR3 amino acids: CASWRIPEQYF. CDR3 in DNA: TGCGCCAGCTGGAGGATTCCCGAGCAGTACTTC.

The chain is built from TRBV2 and TRBJ1-2, with a possible D match to TRBD1 (6 bases). This CDR3 is 14 amino acids long. Trimming left V 5 bases short and J 3 bases short, with 13 bases between. Per the germline V gene, CDR1 is SNHLY and CDR2 is FYNNEI. The CDR3: CASSPGKGDYGYTF. In DNA form, the CDR3 reads TGTGCCAGCAGTCCCGGTAAGGGGGACTATGGCTACACCTTC.

The rearrangement joins TRBV7-8 to TRBJ2-5; 7 positions match TRBD2. The CDR3 is 13 residues long. Trimming removed 4 bases from V and 7 bases from J; junction bases left unmatched: 6. Germline CDR1 SGHVS, CDR2 FQNEAQ. CDR3 nucleotides: TGTGCCAGCAGCTCGGCGGGGGTGGCGACCCAGTACTTC. It yields the protein CASSSAGVATQYF.

The V and J genes are TRBV4-3 and TRBJ2-1; the match to TRBD2 covers 12 bases. CDR3 length: 16 residues. The germline V gene has CDR1 LGHNA and CDR2 YSLEER. With 2 bases clipped from V and 7 bases from J, the junction kept 6 bases outside the gene matches. The CDR3 nucleotides read TGCGCCAGCAGCCAATTTGGACTAGCGGGACTGAATGAGCAGTTCTTC. Protein sequence: CASSQFGLAGLNEQFF.

The rearrangement links TRBV5-8 to TRBJ2-2, with TRBD2 identical over 7 bases. Germline loops: CDR1 SGHTS, CDR2 YDEGEE. There are 15 residues in the CDR3. V shed 4 bases and J 1 base; nucleotides not matched to a gene: 4. This CDR3 is CASSVSGRNTGELFF. DNA of the CDR3: TGTGCCAGCAGCGTTAGCGGGCGGAACACCGGGGAGCTGTTTTTT.

This clone was found once. The chain employs TRBV10-2 and TRBJ2-2; 8 nucleotides line up with TRBD1. This CDR3 comprises 13 residues. CDR1 WSHSY and CDR2 SAAADI come from the germline V gene. Losses at the gene ends were 6 bases for V and 6 bases for J; bases not matched to a gene: 3. CDR3 in DNA: TGCGCCAGCAGGACAGGGGAGGCCGGGGAGCTGTTTTTT. This codes for CASRTGEAGELFF.

This sequence joins TRBV9 and TRBJ2-3; D is unresolved. This CDR3 is 15 amino acids long. CDR1 is SGDLS, CDR2 YYNGEE, per germline. The V and J ends lost 4 bases and 0 bases respectively, with 12 bases between them. CDR3 DNA: TGTGCCAGCAGCTCTCATACTACTAGCACAGATACGCAGTATTTT. Residues: CASSSHTTSTDTQYF. Together with reference TRBV9 and TRBJ2-3, the CDR3 gives the full variable domain: DSGVTQTPKHLITATGQRVTLRCSPRSGDLSVYWYQQSLDQGLQFLIQYYNGEERAKGNILERFSAQQFPDLHSELNLSSLELGDSALYFCASSSHTTSTDTQYFGPGTRLTVL.

V usage is TRBV27 and J usage is TRBJ1-5, with a weak D call TRBD1 (6 bases). The CDR3 is 16 residues long. The V and J ends lost 5 bases and 4 bases respectively, with 18 bases between them. CDR1 is MNHEY and CDR2 is SMNVEV in the germline V gene (reference sequence). In DNA, the CDR3 is TGTGCCAGCAGTCTAAAAACAGGGATACGTAATCAGCCCCAGCATTTT. It yields the protein CASSLKTGIRNQPQHF.

The chain is built from TRBV28 and TRBJ2-5; D ambiguous. In germline, CDR1 is MDHEN, CDR2 SYDVKM. V was trimmed by 7 bases and J by 5 bases, leaving 20 bases between them. The CDR3 contains 15 residues. The CDR3 loop is CASTPAAPLRETQYF. In nucleotides, the CDR3 is TGTGCCAGCACTCCTGCGGCCCCCCTAAGGGAGACCCAGTACTTC. Full variable domain (missing parts from reference TRBV28 and TRBJ2-5): DVKVTQSSRYLVKRTGEKVFLECVQDMDHENMFWYRQDPGLGLRLIYFSYDVKMKEKGDIPEGYSVSREKKERFSLILESASTNQTSMYLCASTPAAPLRETQYFGPGTRLLVL.

The genes are TRBV28 and TRBJ2-1; 14 positions agree with TRBD2. The junction had 5 bases not matched to a gene; V was cut back by 5 bases and J by 8 bases. Germline loops: CDR1 MDHEN, CDR2 SYDVKM. This CDR3 contains 15 residues. CDR3 protein: CASSTGLAGEDEQFF. DNA for the CDR3: TGTGCCAGCAGTACGGGACTAGCGGGGGAAGATGAGCAGTTCTTC.

The rearrangement joins TRBV5-6 to TRBJ1-2; D is perhaps TRBD1 (5 bases). The CDR3 extends over 15 amino acids. CDR1 is SGHDT, CDR2 YYEEEE, per germline. Deletions cut 4 bases from V and 2 bases from J, with 15 bases between. CDR3 sequence: CASSVGTGVNYGYTF. CDR3 bases: TGTGCCAGCAGCGTTGGTACGGGGGTAAACTATGGCTACACCTTC. The whole variable domain, filled in from reference TRBV5-6 and TRBJ1-2, reads DAGVTQSPTHLIKTRGQQVTLRCSPKSGHDTVSWYQQALGQGPQFIFQYYEEEERQRGNFPDRFSGHQFPNYSSELNVNALLLGDSALYLCASSVGTGVNYGYTFGSGTRLTVV.

V gene TRBV29-1 combines with J gene TRBJ2-3, with 9 bases that match TRBD1. The CDR3 spans 17 residues. The junction had 14 bases not matched to a gene; V was cut back by 1 base and J by 6 bases. Germline lookup yields CDR1 SQVTM and CDR2 ANQGSEA. CDR3 DNA: TGCAGCGTTGAAGTTCTACCGGGACAGGGTAGCTGGGATACGCAGTATTTT. Translating it yields CSVEVLPGQGSWDTQYF.

This clone was observed once. The rearrangement uses TRBV5-4 and TRBJ2-3; TRBD1 aligns across 9 bases. Germline-derived CDR1 and CDR2 are SGHNT and YYREEE (reference sequence). Trimming cost V 2 bases and J 6 bases; bases outside gene matches: 4. The CDR3 loop spans 14 amino acids. The CDR3 is CASSFGTGTDTQYF. The CDR3 DNA reads as TGTGCCAGCAGCTTCGGGACAGGGACCGATACGCAGTATTTT.

The chain couples TRBV7-2 to TRBJ1-1, with a possible D match to TRBD1 (5 bases). V lost 1 base and J lost 0, with 12 bases in between. This CDR3 has 16 residues. Germline CDR1 SGHTA, CDR2 FQGNSA. The CDR3 loop reads CASSLGAGFMNTEAFF. The CDR3 DNA sequence: TGTGCCAGCAGCTTAGGGGCAGGGTTCATGAACACTGAAGCTTTCTTT.

The rearrangement links TRBV10-3 to TRBJ2-5; tentatively, D is TRBD2 (5 bases). In germline, CDR1 is ENHRY, CDR2 SYGVKD. This CDR3 region has 13 residues. Trimming shortened V by 8 bases and J by 5 bases, and 15 bases separated the two germline ends. CDR3 nucleotide sequence: TGTGCCATCGCTCGGGATAAGGAGGAGACCCAGTACTTC. Its translation is CAIARDKEETQYF.

The rearrangement links TRBV9 to TRBJ2-7, with TRBD1 matching 7 bases. V was pared by 2 bases and J by 4 bases, with 6 bases of the junction left unmatched. CDR3 size: 14 residues. Germline V CDR1 and CDR2: SGDLS, YYNGEE. CDR3 residues: CASSVSRTGYEQYF. The CDR3 DNA reads TGTGCCAGCAGCGTGTCCAGGACAGGATACGAGCAGTACTTC.

The chain uses TRBV5-1 and TRBJ2-7, with 7 bases fitting TRBD2. CDR1 and CDR2 from the germline V gene are SGHRS and YFSETQ. Trimming at V came to 4 bases and at J to 0 bases, leaving 10 bases not matched to a gene. The CDR3 runs 16 residues. CDR3 protein: CASSVGPTSASYEQYF. The CDR3, as DNA: TGCGCCAGCAGCGTAGGGCCCACTAGCGCCTCCTACGAGCAGTACTTC. Full variable domain (outside the CDR3, taken from reference TRBV5-1 and TRBJ2-7): KAGVTQTPRYLIKTRGQQVTLSCSPISGHRSVSWYQQTPGQGLQFLFEYFSETQRNKGNFPGRFSGRQFSNSRSEMNVSTLELGDSALYLCASSVGPTSASYEQYFGPGTRLTVT.